The T cell receptor (beta chain) described here comes from a study of blood T cell repertoires in COVID-19. Clones were read by immunoSEQ multiplex PCR, and TCRdb kept only the in-frame ones, dropping some. The sample has around 100,000 clones, 85% seen once. Between the trimmed V and J ends, which lost 1 base and 4 bases, there was a span of 11 bases. Germline CDR1 is SGHKS and CDR2 is YYEKEE (reference sequence). The CDR3 loop spans 15 amino acids. This receptor was identified in a human donor in a cohort sampled during active COVID-19. Sequences were obtained from peripheral blood. V usage is TRBV5-5 and J usage is TRBJ1-4, with D uncertain. CDR3 in DNA: TGTGCCAGCAGCTTGATCGGTGGTTATAATGAAAAACTGTTTTTT. As protein: CASSLIGGYNEKLFF.